This T cell receptor (beta chain) was found in a study of blood T cell repertoires in COVID-19. Original data processing: Estimates of nucleated cell counts were drawn from the amplification of reference gene primers. Sequenced by immunoSEQ multiplex PCR; TCRdb stores in-frame clones only, minus some. V and J calls plus clone size are reproduced from that table; the DNA served to infer D and trimming. The data hold about 160,000 clones, with approximately 81% observed a single time. The CDR3 covers 13 residues. Unmatched junction bases numbered 5, after V lost 7 bases and J lost 4 bases. Germline V gene data show CDR1 as SQVTM and CDR2 as ANQGSEA.

This TCR was sampled from a human donor with acute or convalescent COVID-19. The donor label of this sample is uncertain. The gene calls are TRBV29-1 and TRBJ2-5; 11 nucleotides line up with TRBD2. The sequenced sample consisted of peripheral blood. The DNA for the CDR3 is TGCAGCGGCGGGGGGACTAGCGGAGAGACCCAGTACTTC. It is translated as CSGGGTSGETQYF.